The T cell receptor beta chain described here comes from a study of T cell repertoires in cytomegalovirus infection. The overall study: Public TCR beta signatures provided an indication of both CMV infection and a matching HLA type.

The CDR3 loop spans 16 amino acids. J was trimmed by 5 bases and V by 0 bases; bases with no gene match: 7. The germline CDR1 and CDR2 sequences are SGHRS and YFSETQ. Study-level points and caveats: People with CMV and the relevant HLA were identified by cumulative public TCR beta family frequency. HLA-C-restricted, CMV-specific TCR beta clonotypes were dominant ex vivo.

TCRdb itself ran the reads through MiXCR, one entry per CDR3 protein. The sample lists hundreds of thousands of distinct CDR3 sequences, 11% occurring once. This clonotype occurred a few times. Its antigen is unknown. V gene TRBV5-1 combines with J gene TRBJ2-3, with 9 bases fitting TRBD2. Sample: PBMCs. The clonotype originates from a human donor in good health (CMV status not recorded). Some clones in this sample may be carry-over from other donors' samples. The CDR3 bases are TGCGCCAGCAGCTTGGTCCAGCGGGGGGCTGGAGATACGCAGTATTTT. It translates to CASSLVQRGAGDTQYF.